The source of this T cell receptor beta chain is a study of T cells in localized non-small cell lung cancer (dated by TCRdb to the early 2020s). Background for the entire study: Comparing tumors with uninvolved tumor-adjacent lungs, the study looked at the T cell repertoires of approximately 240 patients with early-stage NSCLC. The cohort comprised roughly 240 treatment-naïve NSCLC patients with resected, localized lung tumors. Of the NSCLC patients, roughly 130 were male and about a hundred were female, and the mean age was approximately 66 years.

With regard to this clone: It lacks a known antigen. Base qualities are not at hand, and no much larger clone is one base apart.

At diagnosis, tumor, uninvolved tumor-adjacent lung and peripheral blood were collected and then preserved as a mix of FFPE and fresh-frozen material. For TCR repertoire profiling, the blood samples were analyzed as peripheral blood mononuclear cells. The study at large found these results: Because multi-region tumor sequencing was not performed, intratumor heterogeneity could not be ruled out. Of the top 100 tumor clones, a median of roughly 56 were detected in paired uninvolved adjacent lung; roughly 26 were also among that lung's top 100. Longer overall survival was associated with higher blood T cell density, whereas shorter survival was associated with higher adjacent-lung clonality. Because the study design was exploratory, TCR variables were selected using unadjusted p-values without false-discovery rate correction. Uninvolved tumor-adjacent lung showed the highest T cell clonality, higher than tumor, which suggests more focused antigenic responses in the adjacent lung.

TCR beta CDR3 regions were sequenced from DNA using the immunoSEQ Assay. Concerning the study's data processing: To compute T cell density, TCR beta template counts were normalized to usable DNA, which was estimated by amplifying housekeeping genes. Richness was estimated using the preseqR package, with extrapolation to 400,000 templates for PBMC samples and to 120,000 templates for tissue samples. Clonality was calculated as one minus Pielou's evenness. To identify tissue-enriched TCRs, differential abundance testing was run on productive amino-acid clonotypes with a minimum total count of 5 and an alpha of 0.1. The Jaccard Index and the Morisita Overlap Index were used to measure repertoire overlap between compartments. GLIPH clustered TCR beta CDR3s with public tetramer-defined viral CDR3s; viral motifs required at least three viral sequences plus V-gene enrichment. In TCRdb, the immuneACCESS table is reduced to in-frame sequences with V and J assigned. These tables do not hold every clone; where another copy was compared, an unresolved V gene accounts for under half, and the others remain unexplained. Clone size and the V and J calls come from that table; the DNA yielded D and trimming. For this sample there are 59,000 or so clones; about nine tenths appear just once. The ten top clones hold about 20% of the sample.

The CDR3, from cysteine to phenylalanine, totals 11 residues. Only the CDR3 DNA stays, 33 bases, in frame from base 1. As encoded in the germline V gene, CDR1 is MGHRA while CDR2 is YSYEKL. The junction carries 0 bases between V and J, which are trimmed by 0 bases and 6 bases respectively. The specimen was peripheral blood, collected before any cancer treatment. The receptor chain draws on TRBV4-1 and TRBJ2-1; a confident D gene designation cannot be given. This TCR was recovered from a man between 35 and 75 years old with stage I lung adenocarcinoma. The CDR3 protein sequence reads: CASSQDNEQFF. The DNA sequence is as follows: TGCGCCAGCAGCCAAGACAATGAGCAGTTCTTC.